This TCR beta chain came from a study of T-cell reconstitution after alpha-beta-depleted transplantation in children. Germline CDR1 SGHAT, CDR2 FQDESV (reference sequence). The CDR3 has 14 residues. V lost 5 bases to trimming and J lost 0 bases, with 7 bases between them. This clonotype has more than one count but fewer than ten. The antigen remains unidentified. Study-wide points: Day-60 TCRbeta diversity that was high in some patients was derived from surviving recipient T cells and thymic progenitors. A year post-transplant, T-cell counts and diversity derived mostly from newly produced T cells. Approximately two months post-transplant, alpha-beta T cells reportedly originated from several hundred expanded graft clones.

TCRbeta library preparation incorporated unique molecular identifiers. Using its own MiXCR run on the PCR reads, TCRdb lists one record per CDR3 protein. The data contain some 100,000 distinct CDR3 sequences, 15% to 19% of them seen just once; the ten biggest clones take up less than 20%. This receptor was taken from a male patient under 10 years old who had a stem cell transplant for acute lymphoblastic leukemia, so the T cells may come from the graft donor. The sequencing used PBMCs, mostly from graft donor cells, collected 180 days after TCRalphabeta/CD19-depleted stem cell transplant. The chain joins TRBV11-1 to TRBJ2-2; D may be TRBD2 (5 bases). CDR3 in DNA: TGTGCCAGCAGCGTACTAGCGAACACCGGGGAGCTGTTTTTT. Translated: CASSVLANTGELFF. Combining the CDR3 with reference TRBV11-1 and TRBJ2-2 gives the whole variable domain EAEVAQSPRYKITEKSQAVAFWCDPISGHATLYWYRQILGQGPELLVQFQDESVVDDSQLPKDRFSAERLKGVDSTLKIQPAELGDSAMYLCASSVLANTGELFFGEGSRLTVL.